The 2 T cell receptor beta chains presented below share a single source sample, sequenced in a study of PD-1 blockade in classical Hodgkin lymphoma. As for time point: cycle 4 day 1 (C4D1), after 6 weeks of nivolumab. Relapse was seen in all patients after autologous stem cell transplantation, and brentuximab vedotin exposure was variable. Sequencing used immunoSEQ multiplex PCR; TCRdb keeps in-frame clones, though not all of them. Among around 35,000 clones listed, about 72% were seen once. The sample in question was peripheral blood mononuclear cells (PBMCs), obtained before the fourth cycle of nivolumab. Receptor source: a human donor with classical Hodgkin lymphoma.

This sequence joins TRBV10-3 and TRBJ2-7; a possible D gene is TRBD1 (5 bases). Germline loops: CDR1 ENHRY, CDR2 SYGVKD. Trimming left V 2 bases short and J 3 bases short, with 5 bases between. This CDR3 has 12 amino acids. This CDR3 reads CAISEDSYEQYF. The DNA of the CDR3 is TGTGCCATCAGTGAGGACAGCTACGAGCAGTACTTC.

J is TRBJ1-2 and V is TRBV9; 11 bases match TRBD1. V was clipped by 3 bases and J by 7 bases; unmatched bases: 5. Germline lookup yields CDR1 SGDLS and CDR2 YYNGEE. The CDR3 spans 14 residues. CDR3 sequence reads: CASSAGQGAVGYTF. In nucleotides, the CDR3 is TGTGCCAGCAGCGCCGGACAGGGGGCTGTTGGCTACACCTTC.